This entry is about one T cell receptor (beta chain). Its antigen is still unknown. Per-base qualities were not stored, and no clone one base away is much larger. This sample is part of a study of cytomegalovirus exposure and HLA in healthy donors (dated by TCRdb to about 2017). Background for the entire study: An earlier analysis of 550 to 700 of the donors reported 250 to 350 Gb of sequence data and 117 million unique TCR beta sequences from about 180 million T cells. An early release that covered around 590 HLA-typed donors contained 250 to 350 gigabases of sequencing data and roughly 84 million unique TCR sequences. Of the roughly 400 genotyped donors, 81% fell in the genetic ancestry cluster associated with self-reported Caucasian donors. The study aimed to test whether cataloging public T cell receptors could reveal signatures of past pathogen exposure. The study used immunosequencing to profile the T cell repertoires of 670 or so subjects and linked those repertoires to cytomegalovirus serostatus. Besides the first cohort of approximately 670 subjects, a separate validation cohort made up of 120 different subjects was used. The study combined high-throughput TCR immunosequencing, statistical association of individual TCRs with disease status, and machine learning to predict cytomegalovirus infection status. In a later analysis, previously published TCR beta repertoires from 670 or so donors were re-analyzed and high-resolution HLA genotyping was added so that TCR occurrence patterns could be studied. Rather than drawing on any new phenotypic data, the later analysis identified candidate immune exposures from TCR beta sequences and the way those sequences occurred across donors. An earlier analysis of approximately 500 of the donors applied high-throughput TCR beta sequencing to assess whether each TCR beta V gene segment acted as functional or pseudogenic. Donor age, sex, ethnicity and CMV serostatus were compiled alongside the repertoire data. In a later genetic analysis, genome-wide SNP genotypes for 398 of the 666 donors were used, and that subset was treated as a discovery cohort. All discovery cohort repertoires had been generated on a single sequencing platform. HLA typing included class I and class II loci at four-digit resolution. The number of typed donors differed by locus: about 620-640 for A, B, C, DRB1 and DQB1; some 500 for DQA1; approximately 610 for DPA1; and around 450 for DPB1. Because of strong linkage in the cohort, roughly five DR-DQ haplotypes were treated as single units for association and clustering. On average, roughly 250,000 unique TCR beta nucleotide sequences were sequenced per donor among 398 genotyped donors of the cohort, with roughly a sixth of those sequences being non-productive.

The cohort consisted of 670 or so healthy bone marrow donors. At the time of sampling, every cohort member was nominally healthy, though immune exposures that went unrecorded were likely present. The donor was CMV seropositive and belonged to the group of 270 or so seropositive cohort members. A peripheral blood sample was collected from each donor, and TCR beta sequencing was performed on peripheral blood mononuclear cells. Genomic DNA extraction from the blood cell samples was performed with the Qiagen DNeasy Blood Extraction Kit. The CDR3, cysteine through phenylalanine, is 14 amino acids long. Only the CDR3 DNA stays, 42 bases, in frame from base 1. Trimming takes 7 bases off V and 2 bases off J; junction bases not matched to a gene: 6. Reading the germline V gene gives CDR1 SNHLY and CDR2 FYNNEI. Study-level results and caveats: Across donors, most TCR sequences were observed very rarely, whereas some public TCRs were present in many individuals. Several of the top co-occurrence clusters appeared to be linked to parvovirus B19, influenza, CMV and Epstein-Barr virus, according to a later analysis. The only immune exposure information available for the cohort was CMV serostatus. When HLA alleles, especially DR and DQ, strongly co-occurred, TCR associations were difficult to assign to individual alleles. Specific HLA alleles were associated with over 15,000 TCR beta sequences at a false discovery rate of 0.05 in a later analysis. In a later genetic analysis, fewer N-insertions in productive TCRs were reported among donors in an Asian-associated ancestry cluster than the approximately 710-donor mean. A group of highly shared sequence variants was considered likely to be a technical artifact of the sequencing pipeline. A further reported finding was that TCR beta sequences accurately predicted the HLA-A and HLA-B alleles for most subjects in the first cohort. Cytomegalovirus status was reported to be diagnosed by the classifier with high specificity and sensitivity in both the original and validation cohorts. An earlier analysis of approximately 600 of the donors showed that most TCR beta V segments appeared in productive rearrangements either about 87% or about 30% of the time, which broadly matched IMGT annotations. HLA typing was unavailable for some donors at each locus, so association tests used only the typed subset. The cohort was sequenced for TCR beta chains only, and without alpha or paired-chain data the features that could be detected were limited. According to a later analysis, most CMV-associated TCR beta chains appeared to be HLA-restricted, and the HLA associations seemed to be driven largely by CMV exposure. Because the 87-base-pair reads could not distinguish some IMGT-functional V segments, including TRBV6-2 and TRBV6-3, those segments were excluded. The earlier analysis of approximately 590 of the donors excluded some 15 rarely observed V segments, including chromosome 9 orphons, because counts were too low. In vitro tests confirmed that a few of the cytomegalovirus-associated TCR beta chains recognize cytomegalovirus antigens. The presence/absence analyses assumed that sequencing depth was roughly uniform across donors, and that assumption may not be true. The authors suggested that the approach could potentially be extended to other disease states and immunological phenotypes. Linkage disequilibrium might explain the correlated functional status among segregating V segments, but an unknown experimental factor could not be ruled out. The study gave a list of some 150 TCR beta chains associated with cytomegalovirus. In a later analysis, HLA-associated TCR beta chains were found to be more clonally expanded and to have lower generation probabilities than equally common non-associated chains. A later analysis found that TCR association rates varied across HLA loci, with DRB1 alleles showing the most associated TCRs and HLA-C alleles the fewest. In a later genetic analysis, a missense DCLRE1C variant was associated with V-gene and J-gene trimming of TCR beta chains, and the association was replicated in an independent cohort.

The method behind the library was the immunoSEQ multiplex PCR assay. For the multiplex PCR, a mixture combining 60 forward primers for TCR Vbeta segments and 13 reverse primers for TCR Jbeta segments was used. Amplification of the CDR3 region of rearranged TCR beta genes was performed with a multiplex PCR assay on genomic DNA. Amplified TCR beta libraries were sequenced as 87-base-pair reads on the Illumina HiSeq System. On the study's bioinformatics: A later analysis tallied some 79 million unique TCR beta chains across the 600 to 700 repertoires, and roughly 11 million of those chains were shared by two or more donors. A nearest-neighbor algorithm error-corrected the raw reads and collapsed the reads into unique sequences, merging closely related sequences to remove PCR and sequencing errors. Alignment of CDR3 sequences to IMGT reference sequences was used to assign V, D and J gene segments. Each retained sequence needed at least a six-nucleotide match to both a V gene segment and a J gene segment. Rearrangements were called productive when the CDR3 lacked stop codons and stayed in frame with V and J; all others were non-productive. CDR3 was defined according to IMGT convention as the region running from the second conserved V-encoded cysteine to the conserved J-encoded phenylalanine. In an earlier analysis of 550 to 650 of the donors, sequences lacking an unambiguous match to a single V gene segment were excluded. In an earlier analysis of 450 to 750 of the donors, a V segment was called functional when productive rearrangements were above 56.7%, and segregating when the standard deviation between donors exceeded 5%. A statistical classification framework was developed to diagnose cytomegalovirus status using the catalog of TCR beta chain sequences. In a later analysis, TCR nucleotide sequences were compared against IMGT/GENE-DB human TR gene sequences so that V and J genes could be assigned. A later analysis assigned CDR3 sequences and most-parsimonious VDJ recombination scenarios with the TCRdist pipeline. In a later analysis, each TCR beta chain was defined by its CDR3 amino acid sequence together with its V-gene family, and reads without a unique V-gene family were excluded. In a later analysis, around 650 highly shared, low-generation-probability nucleotide sequences were removed to address suspected cross-contamination and a sequencing artifact. A later analysis calculated a clonal expansion index for each public chain from normalized within-repertoire ranks of inferred template counts. Generation probabilities in a later analysis came from a VDJ recombination model fitted to out-of-frame rearrangements, and those results were checked against IGoR. Hypergeometric tests were used in a later analysis to score TCR-TCR, TCR-HLA and TCR-CMV co-occurrence, with a repertoire-size bias correction applied to the TCR pairs. In a later analysis, false discovery rates were estimated by permuting HLA or CMV assignments 20 times. In a later analysis, co-occurring TCRs were grouped using DBSCAN, with TCRdist sequence similarity added in when clustering inside HLA-allele-positive subsets. Repertoires with fewer than 30,000 or more than 120,000 public chains, plus five repertoires with anomalous nucleotide sharing, were excluded from co-occurrence clustering. As stored in TCRdb, this immuneACCESS dataset retains in-frame rearrangements with V and J assigned. A fraction of the clones does not appear; measured against another copy, unresolved V genes explain less than half of the discrepancy, and the remainder lacks a known reason. From that table come the V and J calls and clone size; the DNA was used to work out D and trimming. The sample table contains roughly 150,000 clones; only one count was recorded for 70% to 85% of them. The top ten constitute 5.5% to 8.5% of the sample.

The receptor comes from a woman aged 45 to 65 in good health and CMV-seropositive. Sequenced material: PBMCs. The V and J segments used are TRBV2 and TRBJ1-1, with 8 bases aligning to TRBD1. The nucleotides read TGTGCCAGCACCGCGGGACAGGCCAACACTGAAGCTTTCTTT. This gives the protein CASTAGQANTEAFF. Outside the CDR3, residues come from the reference TRBV2 and TRBJ1-1 proteins, so the full variable domain is: EPEVTQTPSHQVTQMGQEVILRCVPISNHLYFYWYRQILGQKVEFLVSFYNNEISEKSEIFDDQFSVERPDGSNFTLKIRSTKLEDSAMYFCASTAGQANTEAFFGQGTRLTVV.